This TCR beta chain was captured by sequencing in a study of blood T cell repertoires in COVID-19. Study overall: There were acute and convalescent COVID-19 samples, and they came from the United States, Italy and Spain.

Original analysis: Reference gene primer amplification in the assay estimated nucleated cell counts. Sequenced by immunoSEQ multiplex PCR; TCRdb stores in-frame clones only, minus some. The D gene and trimming were derived from the DNA, and the V and J assignments and clone size from that table. Of some 250,000 clones listed, 86% were seen once; the top ten hold approximately 3%. CDR3 length: 16 amino acids. Germline V gene data show CDR1 as SEHNR and CDR2 as FQNEAQ (reference sequence). The V segment lost 1 base and the J segment 6 bases; nucleotides outside the gene matches: 11. V usage is TRBV7-9 and J usage is TRBJ1-2; 7 nucleotides match TRBD1. Sequencing input: peripheral blood. The source of this sequence is a woman aged 25 to 39 who had recovered from COVID-19. DNA of the CDR3: TGTGCCAGCAGCTTAGGCCCCAGACATGACAGGGATGGCTACACCTTC. Its protein product is CASSLGPRHDRDGYTF. The full variable domain, rest sourced from reference TRBV7-9 and TRBJ1-2, is DTGVSQNPRHKITKRGQNVTFRCDPISEHNRLYWYRQTLGQGPEFLTYFQNEAQLEKSRLLSDRFSAERPKGSFSTLEIQRTEQGDSAMYLCASSLGPRHDRDGYTFGSGTRLTVV.